The TCR beta chain described here comes from a study of shared clonotypes between healthy human individuals. Study-level background: Sampling drew on donors who were a couple of women and a few men aged 18 to 49.

CDR3 length equals 14 residues. Per germline, CDR1 GTSNPN and CDR2 SVGIG (reference sequence). The trim removed 7 bases at V and 1 base at J, leaving 9 bases unmatched. Study-level points and caveats: Only blood underwent sampling, and tissue repertoires likely differ. The study found lower generation probabilities in non-shared clonotypes than in those shared by all four donors.

Comments on this clone: Antigen specificity is unknown.

Some clones are missing from TCRdb's copy, which holds only in-frame ones; the method was immunoSEQ multiplex PCR. The sample has about 2.3 million clones, 80% to 95% seen once; the top ten hold 0.39%. Sequencing was carried out using naive CD4+ T cells from PBMCs. Subset given: CD45RA+ positively selected. This TCR came from a young man in good health. Some clones in this sample may be carry-over from other donors' samples. V usage is TRBV30 and J usage is TRBJ2-5; 7 bases are a match to TRBD1. The CDR3 bases are TGTGCCTTATCCGGGACAGTAGTCCAAGAGACCCAGTACTTC. It encodes CALSGTVVQETQYF.